This TCR beta chain was sequenced for a study of control samples from healthy donors and cancer patients. This table comes from immunoSEQ multiplex PCR, and its TCRdb copy is limited to in-frame clones, with some not included. The table lists about 140,000 clones, approximately 86% of them singletons, with about 9% in the top ten. The sample was blood. The clonotype originates from a woman aged 25 to 39 in good health.

CDR3 bases: TGTGCCTGGAGCGCTGATAGCAATCAGCCCCAGCATTTT. As protein: CAWSADSNQPQHF. This chain uses TRBV30 with TRBJ1-5; D is uncertain. The ends were cut back, 3 bases at V and 0 bases at J, with 6 bases in the middle. The CDR3 is 13 residues long. Germline V gives CDR1 GTSNPN, CDR2 SVGIG (reference sequence).